Sequencing of this TCR beta chain was carried out in a study of T cell responses to AZD1222 COVID-19 vaccine. Points from the study as a whole: Nearly half of spike-specific TCRs reportedly target unmutated variant regions. Donors, mostly white British, included more females; clonal diversity was possibly underestimated. Among vaccine-associated CD4 TCRs, coverage spanned spike, with dominance at 160-218 and 743-854.

The CDR3 is 13 amino acids. Trimming shortened V by 0 bases and J by 7 bases, and 10 bases separated the two germline ends. Germline CDR1 reads LNHNV; CDR2 reads YYDKDF (reference sequence). Remarks on this clone: As yet, its antigen is unknown.

Measured with immunoSEQ multiplex PCR; TCRdb has only the in-frame clones, and not every one. The sample lists about 150,000 clones, 88% seen once, with roughly 2.9% in the top ten. This chain links TRBV15 with TRBJ2-7; D uncertain. The clonotype originates from an adult in good health. The material sequenced was peripheral blood, taken on day 0 of AZD1222 vaccination. CDR3 DNA sequence: TGTGCCACCAGCAGAGAGGGAACATCTGAGCAGTACTTC. Its translation is CATSREGTSEQYF.